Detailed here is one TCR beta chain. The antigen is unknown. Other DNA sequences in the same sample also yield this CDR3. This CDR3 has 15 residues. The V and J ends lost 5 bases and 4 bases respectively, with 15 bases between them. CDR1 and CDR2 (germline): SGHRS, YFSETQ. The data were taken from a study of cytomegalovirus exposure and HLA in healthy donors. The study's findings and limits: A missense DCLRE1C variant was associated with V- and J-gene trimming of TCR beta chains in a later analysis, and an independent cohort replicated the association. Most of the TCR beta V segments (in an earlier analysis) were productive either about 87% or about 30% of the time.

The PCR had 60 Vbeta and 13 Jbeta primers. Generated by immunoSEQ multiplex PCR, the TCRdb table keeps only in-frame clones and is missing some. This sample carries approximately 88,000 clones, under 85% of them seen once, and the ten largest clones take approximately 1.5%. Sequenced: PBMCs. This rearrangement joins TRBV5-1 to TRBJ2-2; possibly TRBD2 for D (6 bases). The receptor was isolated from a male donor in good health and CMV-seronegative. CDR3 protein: CASRLGGVSTGELFF. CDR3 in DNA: TGCGCCAGCAGACTCGGAGGGGTGAGCACCGGGGAGCTGTTTTTT.